This T cell receptor (beta chain) emerged from a study of shared clonotypes between healthy human individuals. As defined, naive CD8 cells were CD45RO-negative and positively selected for CCR7, with terminally differentiated effector memory CD45RA+ cells excluded. Some clones are missing from TCRdb's copy, which holds only in-frame ones; the method was immunoSEQ multiplex PCR. Of some 800,000 clones listed, nearly 95% were seen once; the top ten hold about 25%. The CDR3 runs to 15 residues. V shed 4 bases and J 2 bases; nucleotides not matched to a gene: 7. Germline V gene lookup returns CDR1 SGHTS and CDR2 YDEGEE.

Sequences were obtained from naive CD8+ T cells sorted from blood. The chain employs TRBV5-8 and TRBJ2-3, with TRBD1 matching over 7 bases. The sequence derives from a man aged 25 to 40 in good health. The CDR3 region is CASSAGQASTDTQYF. CDR3 in DNA: TGTGCCAGCAGCGCTGGACAGGCTTCCACAGATACGCAGTATTTT.